This T cell receptor beta chain was sequenced during a study of blood T cell repertoires in COVID-19. Some clones are missing from TCRdb's copy, which holds only in-frame ones; the method was immunoSEQ multiplex PCR. The sample lists 200,000 to 250,000 clones; about 80% were seen once. The CDR3 covers 15 residues. Germline loops: CDR1 KGHSH, CDR2 LQKENI. J was trimmed by 3 bases and V by 2 bases; bases with no gene match: 4. The chain employs TRBV18 and TRBJ1-5; 7 bases agree with TRBD1. The sequence was obtained from a man aged 30-40 years who had recovered from COVID-19. The sequencing input was peripheral blood. The CDR3 DNA reads TGTGCCAGCTCACCAATGGGACAGCCCAATCAGCCCCAGCATTTT. Translation: CASSPMGQPNQPQHF.